Below are 26 T cell receptor beta chains sequenced from a single sample in a study of blood T cell repertoires in COVID-19. TCRdb's copy holds only in-frame clones and misses some; the assay was immunoSEQ multiplex PCR. This table holds approximately 500,000 clones, approximately 85% found once. Sample: peripheral blood. These receptors came from a human donor in a cohort sampled during active COVID-19.

Only a few counts were recorded for this clone. This specimen includes other DNA sequences encoding the same CDR3. The chain links TRBV4-3 to TRBJ2-7, with TRBD2 matching 9 bases. There are 15 residues in the CDR3. Germline values: CDR1 LGHNA, CDR2 YSLEER. Trimming took 0 bases from V and 4 from J; bases not matched to a gene: 4. In DNA form, the CDR3 reads TGCGCCAGCAGCCAAGAAGGCACTAGCGGGTACGAGCAGTACTTC. Encoded protein: CASSQEGTSGYEQYF.

The chain carries TRBV19 and TRBJ1-1; TRBD1 aligns across 10 bases. The CDR3 is made up of 17 amino acids. Looked up from germline, CDR1 is LNHDA and CDR2 is SQIVND (reference sequence). V lost 5 bases to trimming and J lost 0 bases; unmatched junction nucleotides: 9. In DNA, the CDR3 is TGTGCCAGTAGTCCGTCGGACAGGGGGTACTTGAACACTGAAGCTTTCTTT. Translation gives CASSPSDRGYLNTEAFF.

CDR3 bases: TGTGCCAGCGGGGACAGGACCAGCAATCAGCCCCAGCATTTT. Its protein product is CASGDRTSNQPQHF. V and J are TRBV6-5 and TRBJ1-5; the match to TRBD1 covers 8 bases. The CDR3 loop spans 14 amino acids. V shed 8 bases and J 1 base; nucleotides not matched to a gene: 4. Germline V lookup: CDR1 MNHEY, CDR2 SVGAGI.

The DNA of the CDR3 is TGTGCCAGCTCACTCGGGACAGTTATATCTGGGGCCAACGTCCTGACTTTC. It yields the protein CASSLGTVISGANVLTF. The chain has TRBV18 and TRBJ2-6; 7 bases line up with TRBD1. The CDR3 sequence is 17 residues long. Germline V CDR1 and CDR2: KGHSH, LQKENI. The junction had 7 bases not matched to a gene; V was cut back by 4 bases and J by 1 base.

This sequence joins TRBV6-5 and TRBJ2-2; 8 nucleotides agree with TRBD2. The ends lost 6 bases at V and 0 bases at J; junction bases unmatched: 3. The CDR3 is 15 amino acids. CDR1 and CDR2 from the germline V gene are MNHEY and SVGAGI. Written as DNA, the CDR3 is TGTGCCAGCAGGTTAGCGGGATCGAACACCGGGGAGCTGTTTTTT. It specifies CASRLAGSNTGELFF.

CDR3 amino acids: CASSLEGGTSSYEQYF. As DNA, the CDR3 is TGCGCCAGCAGCTTGGAGGGCGGGACGTCCTCCTACGAGCAGTACTTC. The rearrangement uses TRBV5-1 and TRBJ2-7; a weak D match, TRBD2 (6 bases). Germline values: CDR1 SGHRS, CDR2 YFSETQ. V lost 0 bases and J lost 0, with 13 bases in between. The CDR3 covers 16 residues.

This clone was recorded a few times. DNA for the CDR3: TGCGCCAGCAGCCATCCCGACAGGGGACACACTGAAGCTTTCTTT. It translates to CASSHPDRGHTEAFF. The chain combines TRBV4-1 with TRBJ1-1; 8 bases fit TRBD1. There are 15 residues in the CDR3. V was pared by 3 bases and J by 3 bases, with 6 bases of the junction left unmatched. The germline V gene has CDR1 MGHRA and CDR2 YSYEKL.

V usage is TRBV28 and J usage is TRBJ2-7, with 8 bases fitting TRBD1. Losses at the gene ends were 7 bases for V and 0 bases for J; bases not matched to a gene: 11. Germline V CDR1 and CDR2: MDHEN, SYDVKM. This CDR3 is 16 amino acids long. The CDR3 sequence: CASNGIGQGISYEQYF. The CDR3, as DNA: TGTGCCAGCAACGGGATCGGACAGGGTATCTCCTACGAGCAGTACTTC.

This chain connects TRBV5-6 to TRBJ1-1; D is perhaps TRBD1 (6 bases). CDR3 size: 15 residues. Germline V gives CDR1 SGHDT, CDR2 YYEEEE. Between the trimmed V and J ends, which lost 0 bases and 0 bases, there was a span of 9 bases. This CDR3 reads CASSLGQGMNTEAFF. CDR3 DNA sequence: TGTGCCAGCAGCTTGGGGCAGGGGATGAACACTGAAGCTTTCTTT. The full variable domain, completed using reference TRBV5-6 and TRBJ1-1, is DAGVTQSPTHLIKTRGQQVTLRCSPKSGHDTVSWYQQALGQGPQFIFQYYEEEERQRGNFPDRFSGHQFPNYSSELNVNALLLGDSALYLCASSLGQGMNTEAFFGQGTRLTVV.

This chain connects TRBV30 to TRBJ2-7; D is undetermined. Trimming removed 5 bases at V and 7 bases at J, with 21 bases between. The CDR3 loop spans 14 amino acids. Looked up from germline, CDR1 is GTSNPN and CDR2 is SVGIG (reference sequence). CDR3 in amino acids: CAWSASPTSGEQYF. CDR3 coding DNA: TGTGCCTGGTCAGCAAGCCCTACCTCCGGGGAGCAGTACTTC.

As DNA, the CDR3 is TGTGCCAGCAGCGCTAGACAGGGGACTAATGAAAAACTGTTTTTT. This gives the protein CASSARQGTNEKLFF. The chain links TRBV5-4 to TRBJ1-4, with 8 positions matching TRBD1. This CDR3 has 15 residues. Germline V CDR1 and CDR2: SGHNT, YYREEE (reference sequence). Unmatched junction bases numbered 4, after V lost 4 bases and J lost 2 bases.

This clone was seen a few times. The chain's CDR3 is CAISDGQGHNSPLHF. DNA of the CDR3: TGTGCCATCAGCGACGGACAGGGCCATAATTCACCCCTCCACTTT. The V gene is TRBV10-3, the J gene TRBJ1-6; TRBD1 matches 8 bases. V gave up 6 bases and J gave up 5 bases; unmatched junction bases: 6. The CDR3 spans 15 residues. Per the germline V gene, CDR1 is ENHRY and CDR2 is SYGVKD.

The chain combines TRBV29-1 with TRBJ2-1; D may be TRBD1 (7 bases). V lost 5 bases to trimming and J lost 2 bases, with 10 bases between them. The CDR3 spans 13 residues. The V gene's germline CDR1 is SQVTM and CDR2 ANQGSEA. For the CDR3, the DNA is TGCAGCGTTCGCAGGGGGGCCTACAATGAGCAGTTCTTC. Its translation is CSVRRGAYNEQFF.

This clone was recorded a few times. The CDR3 region has the DNA TGTGCCAGCAGCCGACAGAGCTCCTACAATGAGCAGTTCTTC. Translation: CASSRQSSYNEQFF. V and J are TRBV9 and TRBJ2-1; a weak D match, TRBD1 (5 bases). The germline gives CDR1 SGDLS, CDR2 YYNGEE. The CDR3 length is 14 residues. The V and J ends lost 4 bases and 0 bases respectively, with 8 bases between them.

Points on this clone: The sample holds other DNA sequences that translate to the same CDR3. The V and J genes are TRBV7-2 and TRBJ1-3; possible D gene TRBD1, 5 bases. Trimming removed 1 base at V and 0 bases at J, with 7 bases between. The CDR3 contains 15 residues. Germline CDR1 SGHTA, CDR2 FQGNSA. In DNA form, the CDR3 reads TGTGCCAGCAGCTTAGAAACAGGCTCTGGAAACACCATATATTTT. Its translation is CASSLETGSGNTIYF.

This clone was detected only a few times. This chain uses TRBV5-8 with TRBJ1-6; no clear D. Per the germline V gene, CDR1 is SGHTS and CDR2 is YDEGEE. V was trimmed by 1 base and J by 5 bases, leaving 13 bases between them. The CDR3 consists of 16 residues. The CDR3 protein is CASSLHFRGDNSPLHF. The CDR3 nucleotides read TGTGCCAGCAGCTTGCATTTCCGAGGCGATAATTCACCCCTCCACTTT.

This clone was found once. The chain couples TRBV6-1 to TRBJ1-5, with a weak D call TRBD1 (5 bases). Trimming left V 2 bases short and J 5 bases short, with 19 bases between. The CDR3 has 17 amino acids. Germline-derived CDR1 and CDR2 are MNHNS and SASEGT. CDR3 coding DNA: TGTGCCAGCAGTGAACGGAGCGTTAGGGGCCGTGATCAGCCCCAGCATTTT. Translation: CASSERSVRGRDQPQHF.

The sample holds a few counts of this clone. The chain uses TRBV30 and TRBJ2-2, with TRBD1 matching 9 bases. This CDR3 has 15 residues. The germline V gene encodes CDR1 GTSNPN and CDR2 SVGIG (reference sequence). With 6 bases clipped from V and 4 bases from J, the junction kept 9 bases outside the gene matches. CDR3 DNA: TGTGCCTGTAGACCGGGACAGGGTCTCACCGGGGAGCTGTTTTTT. It codes for CACRPGQGLTGELFF.

This clone was recorded once. V gene TRBV28 combines with J gene TRBJ2-3; 8 bases are a match to TRBD2. Germline values: CDR1 MDHEN, CDR2 SYDVKM. With 2 bases clipped from V and 6 bases from J, the junction kept 7 bases outside the gene matches. CDR3 size: 15 residues. The CDR3 loop reads CASSLVPAGADTQYF. CDR3 sequence (DNA): TGTGCCAGCAGTTTAGTCCCAGCGGGGGCCGATACGCAGTATTTT.

V and J are TRBV6-1 and TRBJ2-1; 7 bases agree with TRBD2. CDR1 MNHNS and CDR2 SASEGT come from the germline V gene. The CDR3 runs 14 residues. Germline trimming cut 1 base from V and 9 bases from J; bases unmatched to any gene: 6. As DNA, the CDR3 is TGTGCCAGCAGTGAAGGACTAGCCCCCCGTGAGCAGTTCTTC. Protein: CASSEGLAPREQFF.

V and J are TRBV4-2 and TRBJ1-2; 7 nucleotides agree with TRBD1. The germline gives CDR1 LGHNA, CDR2 YNFKEQ. J gave up 5 bases and V 0 bases, and 12 bases lay outside the gene matches. This CDR3 contains 17 residues. CDR3 in amino acids: CASSQDRSGTAFYGYTF. The CDR3 bases are TGTGCCAGCAGCCAAGATCGAAGTGGGACAGCGTTTTATGGCTACACCTTC.

This chain's CDR3 is CASSFGALETQYF. DNA of the CDR3: TGCGCCAGCAGCTTTGGGGCGTTAGAGACCCAGTACTTC. The rearrangement joins TRBV5-1 to TRBJ2-5, with a possible D match to TRBD1 (5 bases). V was pared by 2 bases and J by 4 bases, with 9 bases between. Germline V lookup: CDR1 SGHRS, CDR2 YFSETQ. The CDR3 covers 13 residues.

The chain is built from TRBV6-5 and TRBJ1-1; D gene uncertain. This CDR3 spans 14 amino acids. From germline, CDR1 is MNHEY and CDR2 SVGAGI. V gave up 4 bases and J gave up 4 bases, with 13 bases separating them. CDR3 sequence reads: CASSSDLSGTEAFF. The CDR3 DNA reads TGTGCCAGCAGTTCCGATCTGAGTGGCACTGAAGCTTTCTTT.

This chain uses TRBV6-5 with TRBJ2-7, with D perhaps TRBD1 (5 bases). CDR3 size: 11 residues. Germline CDR1 reads MNHEY; CDR2 reads SVGAGI. The ends were cut back, 8 bases at V and 5 bases at J, with 10 bases in the middle. The CDR3 here is CASWGFHEQYF. The CDR3 nucleotides are TGTGCCAGCTGGGGCTTCCACGAGCAGTACTTC.

The chain has TRBV9 and TRBJ2-2; a possible D gene is TRBD2 (5 bases). Germline CDR1 SGDLS, CDR2 YYNGEE. V shed 1 base and J shed 7 bases, with 11 bases lying between them. This CDR3 has 14 amino acids. The CDR3 loop is CASSVQTGSGELFF. The CDR3 region has the DNA TGTGCCAGCAGCGTACAAACGGGGAGCGGGGAGCTGTTTTTT.

The V and J genes are TRBV25-1 and TRBJ2-5; D possibly corresponds to TRBD1 (6 bases). V shed 4 bases and J shed 3 bases, with 9 bases lying between them. The CDR3 is made up of 13 amino acids. Germline CDR1 reads MGHDK; CDR2 reads SYGVNS. The CDR3 loop is CASSGQVKETQYF. In DNA, the CDR3 is TGTGCCAGCAGTGGACAGGTGAAAGAGACCCAGTACTTC.